The 21 T cell receptor beta chains listed next were all sequenced from one sample in a study of T cells in Graves' hyperthyroidism and ophthalmopathy. Amplification of TCR beta CDR3 regions used RNA as the template. HTBI primers drove first-round RT-PCR of the TCR CDR3. From the multiplex PCR reads, TCRdb called clonotypes with MiXCR, one entry per CDR3 protein. The sample shows about 530,000 distinct CDR3 sequences, roughly 18% of them seen only once. Input material: blood. Every receptor here comes from a woman between 18 and 29 years old with Graves' ophthalmopathy.

This clonotype was picked up many times. V is TRBV6-1 and J is TRBJ2-3; D may be TRBD1 (6 bases). Trimming shortened V by 5 bases and J by 0 bases, and 18 bases separated the two germline ends. The CDR3 consists of 17 residues. Germline values: CDR1 MNHNS, CDR2 SASEGT. Here the CDR3 reads CASSSQGTGLSTDTQYF. Here the CDR3 DNA reads TGTGCCAGCAGTTCACAGGGAACGGGCCTTAGCACAGATACGCAGTATTTT.

This clonotype came up many times. The gene calls are TRBV12-3 or TRBV12-4 and TRBJ2-3; TRBD2 matches at 10 bases. This CDR3 has 16 residues. V was pared by 7 bases and J by 3 bases, with 10 bases of the junction left unmatched. The CDR3 here is CASTIYGLAATDTQYF. CDR3 nucleotide sequence: TGTGCCAGCACCATTTACGGACTAGCGGCTACAGATACGCAGTATTTT.

This clonotype turned up a few times. This rearrangement joins TRBV6-1 to TRBJ1-5; D perhaps matches TRBD1 (6 bases). V shed 1 base and J shed 14 bases, with 12 bases lying between them. Germline assignment: CDR1 MNHNS and CDR2 SASEGT. The CDR3 covers 12 residues. The CDR3 here is CASSEEAWTEHF. In DNA, the CDR3 is TGTGCCAGCAGTGAAGAGGCGTGGACAGAGCATTTT.

This clonotype was detected many times. CDR3 DNA: TGCAGTGCTTCCGACGACAGGCACAATCAGCCCCAGCATTTT. Translated, it gives CSASDDRHNQPQHF. The gene calls are TRBV20-1 and TRBJ1-5; weak D call: TRBD1 (6 bases). CDR1 and CDR2 from the germline V gene are DFQATT and SNEGSKA (reference sequence). CDR3 size: 14 residues. Trimming cost V 5 bases and J 3 bases, with 14 bases left between them.

Ten or more counts support this clonotype. The chain couples TRBV12-3 or TRBV12-4 to TRBJ2-7; 9 bases are shared with TRBD1. CDR3 length equals 14 residues. V trimming: 6 bases; J trimming: 4 bases; junction bases outside the gene matches: 7. This CDR3 is CASSRQGEVYEQYF. The CDR3 bases are TGTGCCAGCAGCCGACAGGGGGAGGTTTACGAGCAGTACTTC.

This chain uses TRBV5-1 with TRBJ1-6, with 9 bases lining up with TRBD1. J lost 7 bases, V lost 3 bases, and 8 bases had no gene match. The CDR3 extends over 16 amino acids. Germline lookup yields CDR1 SGHRS and CDR2 YFSETQ. For the CDR3, the DNA is TGCGCCAGCAGCTGGACAGGGGCTGGGGTAAATTCACCCCTCCACTTT. Translating it yields CASSWTGAGVNSPLHF.

This chain links TRBV12-5 with TRBJ2-2; D uncertain. The length of the CDR3 is 13 residues. Germline assignment: CDR1 LGHNT and CDR2 FRNRAP. V was pared by 0 bases and J by 6 bases, with 5 bases between. In DNA form, the CDR3 reads TGTGCTAGTGGTTTGGTACTATCCGGGGAGCTGTTTTTT. Encoded protein: CASGLVLSGELFF.

The chain couples TRBV20-1 to TRBJ2-3; 14 bases line up with TRBD2. The CDR3 is 18 residues long. The trim removed 0 bases at V and 3 bases at J, leaving 8 bases unmatched. CDR1 is DFQATT and CDR2 is SNEGSKA in the germline V gene (reference sequence). The CDR3: CSARDGRLAGGRTDTQYF. CDR3 coding DNA: TGCAGTGCTAGAGATGGTCGACTAGCGGGAGGGCGGACAGATACGCAGTATTTT.

This clonotype was detected only once. A clone one base away is much larger, so this may be a read error. The V and J genes are TRBV2 and TRBJ1-2; D call uncertain. This CDR3 comprises 13 residues. Germline values: CDR1 SNHLY, CDR2 FYNNEI. The CDR3: CATSDATNYGYTF. The CDR3 nucleotides are TGTGCCACCAGTGATGCTACTAACTATGGCTACACCTTC.

This clonotype has just a few counts. V and J are TRBV18 and TRBJ2-2; D gene unclear. With 5 bases removed from V and 7 bases from J, the gap between germline ends came to 17 bases. Germline lookup yields CDR1 KGHSH and CDR2 LQKENI. CDR3 length equals 15 residues. The DNA of the CDR3 is TGTGCCAGCTCATCTAGGGATTTCGAGGTCGGGGAGCTGTTTTTT. This encodes CASSSRDFEVGELFF.

In this sample, this clonotype turned up many times. The chain couples TRBV7-2 to TRBJ2-5; TRBD2 matches 9 bases. There are 16 residues in the CDR3. Germline V CDR1 and CDR2: SGHTA, FQGNSA. After removal of 0 bases from V and 3 bases from J, the junction contained 5 bases not matched to a gene. The CDR3 nucleotides read TGTGCCAGCAGCTTAGCCGGGACTAGCATTAAAGAGACCCAGTACTTC. This translates into CASSLAGTSIKETQYF.

This clonotype was detected many times. V gene TRBV24-1 combines with J gene TRBJ1-1, with D tentatively TRBD1 (5 bases). V gave up 9 bases and J gave up 3 bases, with 13 bases separating them. In germline, CDR1 is KGHDR, CDR2 SFDVKD. The CDR3 extends over 13 amino acids. CDR3 sequence: CATEGSPYTEAFF. CDR3 bases: TGTGCCACCGAGGGGTCTCCTTACACTGAAGCTTTCTTT.

In its sample, this clonotype was seen many times. J is TRBJ1-1 and V is TRBV11-2, with unresolved D. CDR1 is SGHAT, CDR2 FQNNGV, per germline. The CDR3 extends over 16 amino acids. Deletions cut 4 bases from V and 1 base from J, with 16 bases between. CDR3 in DNA: TGTGCCAGCAGCTCACTTCGAGGACGGTCGAACACTGAAGCTTTCTTT. This translates into CASSSLRGRSNTEAFF.

This clonotype was seen many times. This sequence joins TRBV6-1 and TRBJ2-7; D is undetermined. The germline V gene encodes CDR1 MNHNS and CDR2 SASEGT. Trimming removed 7 bases at V and 2 bases at J, with 6 bases between. The CDR3 runs to 11 residues. The CDR3 DNA reads as TGTGCCAGCACCGGAGCCTACGAGCAGTACTTC. Protein sequence: CASTGAYEQYF.

This clonotype was seen only a few times. The chain employs TRBV5-6 and TRBJ2-7, with D tentatively TRBD1 (6 bases). The germline V gene has CDR1 SGHDT and CDR2 YYEEEE. This CDR3 comprises 15 residues. V was pared by 2 bases and J by 3 bases, with 15 bases between. CDR3 region: CASSFTGFALYEQYF. As DNA, the CDR3 is TGTGCCAGCAGCTTTACAGGGTTTGCACTCTACGAGCAGTACTTC.

This clonotype was counted ten times or more. The chain carries TRBV6-1 and TRBJ2-1; 9 nucleotides agree with TRBD1. CDR3 length: 15 residues. The V gene end was trimmed by 0 bases and the J gene end by 8 bases; junction bases not matched to a gene: 5. Germline values: CDR1 MNHNS, CDR2 SASEGT. This CDR3 reads CASSEAGTGRDEQFF. The CDR3 DNA sequence: TGTGCCAGCAGTGAAGCTGGGACAGGGAGGGATGAGCAGTTCTTC.

In its sample, this clonotype was seen a few times. The V and J genes are TRBV30 and TRBJ1-4; 10 positions match TRBD1. Germline V gene lookup returns CDR1 GTSNPN and CDR2 SVGIG (reference sequence). CDR3 length: 14 amino acids. V gave up 4 bases and J gave up 5 bases; unmatched junction bases: 4. The chain's CDR3 is CAWNPGQGNEKLFF. Written as DNA, the CDR3 is TGTGCCTGGAATCCGGGACAGGGGAATGAAAAACTGTTTTTT.

This clonotype was seen at least ten times. The rearrangement uses TRBV28 and TRBJ2-7, with D perhaps assigned TRBD1 or TRBD2 (5 bases each). CDR1 MDHEN and CDR2 SYDVKM come from the germline V gene. The CDR3 is 14 amino acids. Trimming pared 6 bases from V and 2 bases from J, leaving 14 bases between. The CDR3 DNA follows: TGTGCCAGCAGGCTCGCCGGGACCACCTACGAGCAGTACTTC. Its translation: CASRLAGTTYEQYF.

This clonotype was detected only once. One junction end disagrees with the germline gene, perhaps due to a read error. The rearrangement joins TRBV28 to TRBJ1-2; 7 positions agree with TRBD1. The CDR3 is 14 residues long. Per the germline V gene, CDR1 is MDHEN and CDR2 is SYDVKM. CDR3 in amino acids: CASSFQGGDYGCTF. In DNA form, the CDR3 reads TGTGCCAGCAGTTTCCAGGGGGGCGACTATGGCTGCACCTTC.

In its sample, this clonotype was seen a few times. This sequence may be a read error, since a much larger clone differs from it by one base. The gene calls are TRBV7-2 and TRBJ2-7; 13 bases fit TRBD2. V lost 5 bases to trimming and J lost 7 bases; unmatched junction nucleotides: 17. The CDR3 loop spans 18 amino acids. Germline values: CDR1 SGHTA, CDR2 FQGNSA. The CDR3 DNA reads as TGTGCCAGCAGCCAACTCTTTCGGACTAGCGGGAGACTGGGGGAGCAGTACTTC. Its protein product is CASSQLFRTSGRLGEQYF.

This clonotype has more than one count but fewer than ten. V is TRBV2 and J is TRBJ2-1; 16 bases fit TRBD2. J lost 7 bases, V lost 0 bases, and 6 bases had no gene match. The germline V gene encodes CDR1 SNHLY and CDR2 FYNNEI. The CDR3 totals 18 residues. This CDR3 reads CASSEARGLAGGPNEQFF. CDR3 nucleotides: TGTGCCAGCAGTGAAGCGCGGGGACTAGCGGGAGGGCCTAATGAGCAGTTCTTC.